Listed here are 5 T cell receptor beta chains from one sample, sequenced in a study of beta chain features in type 1 diabetes. The isolated RNA, all of it, was reverse transcribed, so expressed TCRB transcripts were what got sequenced. Profiled with immunoSEQ multiplex PCR; TCRdb holds only in-frame clones, not every one. The data contain about 210,000 clones, roughly 11% of them singletons. Sequenced: central memory CD4+ T cells from blood. The receptors derive from a man in his late teens or twenties in good health.

This clone was recorded a few times. V gene TRBV4-1 combines with J gene TRBJ2-1; TRBD1 matches 7 bases. Germline V lookup: CDR1 MGHRA, CDR2 YSYEKL. The CDR3 is 16 amino acids. With V trimmed by 3 bases and J by 9 bases, 14 bases remained unmatched. Here the CDR3 DNA reads TGCGCCAGCAGCCAGGATGGGACAGCCCTCCGGATTGAGCAGTTCTTC. It encodes CASSQDGTALRIEQFF.

This clone appeared a few times. The gene calls are TRBV7-7 and TRBJ2-5, with a possible D match to TRBD1 (6 bases). In germline, CDR1 is SSHAT, CDR2 FNYEAQ (reference sequence). The CDR3 sequence is 15 residues long. V was trimmed by 2 bases and J by 1 base, leaving 11 bases between them. CDR3 DNA sequence: TGTGCCAGCAGCTTACTTGGGGGCAGCCAAGAGACCCAGTACTTC. Amino acid sequence: CASSLLGGSQETQYF.

This clone was seen repeatedly, ten times or more. The V and J genes are TRBV7-2 and TRBJ2-5; the match to TRBD2 covers 9 bases. V shed 5 bases, J shed 3 bases, and the junction held 10 bases outside the gene matches. The CDR3 consists of 16 residues. Germline CDR1 is SGHTA and CDR2 is FQGNSA. CDR3 nucleotides: TGTGCCAGCAGCCGGGCAGGGACTAGCACGAAAGAGACCCAGTACTTC. Its protein product is CASSRAGTSTKETQYF.

The chain joins TRBV30 to TRBJ2-1; D unresolved. The CDR3 is made up of 15 amino acids. Germline V gene lookup returns CDR1 GTSNPN and CDR2 SVGIG (reference sequence). V lost 4 bases, J lost 0 bases, and 13 bases lay in between. The DNA for the CDR3 is TGTGCCTGGAATCCTGCGTTTAGCTCCTACAATGAGCAGTTCTTC. Its translation: CAWNPAFSSYNEQFF.

This clone was detected a few times. This sequence joins TRBV5-4 and TRBJ2-5, with D possibly matching TRBD2 (5 bases). The germline V gene encodes CDR1 SGHNT and CDR2 YYREEE (reference sequence). The CDR3 extends over 15 amino acids. V was cut by 5 bases and J by 3 bases, with 17 bases left in between. CDR3 protein: CASSPLGGLEETQYF. CDR3 sequence (DNA): TGTGCCAGCAGTCCCCTAGGAGGTCTAGAAGAGACCCAGTACTTC.